Below, 15 T cell receptor beta chains from the same sample are listed, as sequenced in a study of CD8+ T cells in alopecia areata. Following extraction, RNA underwent reverse transcription to cDNA, which served as the sequencing template. Using immunoSEQ multiplex PCR, the repertoire was profiled, and TCRdb retains in-frame clones only, with some absent. The repertoire holds approximately 210,000 clones, roughly 64% seen once, with around 3.9% in the top ten. As to treatment: oral pan-JAK inhibitor, 5-10 mg twice daily. Sequenced material: CD4+ T cells sorted from blood, taken at week 4, from a patient treated with tofacitinib. These TCRs come from a human donor with alopecia areata.

The genes are TRBV11-2 and TRBJ2-2, with a possible D match to TRBD1 (6 bases). Germline assignment: CDR1 SGHAT and CDR2 FQNNGV. The V gene lost 5 bases and the J gene lost 8 bases, with 18 bases spanning the gap. The CDR3 consists of 15 residues. The CDR3 nucleotides read TGTGCCAGCAGCCGAAGCTCAGGGGCCCATGGGGAGCTGTTTTTT. It specifies CASSRSSGAHGELFF.

In regard to this clone: It is unclear where the CDR3 begins or ends on the DNA, so no DNA is shown, and the CDR3 is as TCRdb lists it. V gene TRBV5-6 combines with J gene TRBJ2-3; whether TRBD2, the table's D call, matches the DNA was not checked. Germline-derived CDR1 and CDR2 are SGHDT and YYEEEE. The CDR3 length equals 14 residues, ends included. The CDR3 protein is CASSTSVSADTQYF.

This clone was observed a handful of times. The chain recombines TRBV7-2 with TRBJ1-2; 9 nucleotides agree with TRBD1. Per the germline V gene, CDR1 is SGHTA and CDR2 is FQGNSA. V lost 5 bases and J lost 7; bases outside the gene matches: 14. CDR3 length equals 16 residues. CDR3 sequence (DNA): TGTGCCAGCAGCCGAGCGAGGGGACAGGGAACTGGTGGCTACACCTTC. Its translation: CASSRARGQGTGGYTF.

A remark on this clone: Within the sample, other DNA sequences also encode this same CDR3. The chain uses TRBV5-1 and TRBJ1-5; 7 nucleotides line up with TRBD1. The germline V gene encodes CDR1 SGHRS and CDR2 YFSETQ. The V segment lost 2 bases and the J segment 2 bases; nucleotides outside the gene matches: 1. The CDR3 totals 14 residues. Written as DNA, the CDR3 is TGCGCCAGCAGCTTAGGGGGCGGCAATCAGCCCCAGCATTTT. Protein: CASSLGGGNQPQHF.

The J gene is TRBJ2-3, the V gene TRBV7-9; D not certain. CDR1 and CDR2 from the germline V gene are SEHNR and FQNEAQ (reference sequence). Trimming pared 8 bases from V and 0 bases from J, leaving 6 bases between. This CDR3 comprises 12 residues. The CDR3 loop is CASPDSTDTQYF. In DNA, the CDR3 is TGTGCCAGCCCCGACAGCACAGATACGCAGTATTTT.

This clone has more than one count but fewer than ten. The chain is built from TRBV5-5 and TRBJ1-2; D remains ambiguous. Germline-derived CDR1 and CDR2 are SGHKS and YYEKEE (reference sequence). V was clipped by 4 bases and J by 6 bases, with 10 bases between them. This CDR3 is built from 12 residues. The CDR3 spells CASSPEVHGYTF. CDR3 sequence (DNA): TGTGCCAGCAGCCCAGAAGTTCATGGCTACACCTTC.

The chain is built from TRBV29-1 and TRBJ1-1; no reliable D call. Looked up from germline, CDR1 is SQVTM and CDR2 is ANQGSEA. V was pared by 4 bases and J by 1 base, with 13 bases between. The CDR3 covers 14 residues. As DNA, the CDR3 is TGCAGCGTTGTAGCGGGTATAAAGAACACTGAAGCTTTCTTT. It is translated as CSVVAGIKNTEAFF.

This clone came up a few times. V is TRBV2 and J is TRBJ2-5; D gene uncertain. Germline CDR1 reads SNHLY; CDR2 reads FYNNEI. The CDR3 runs 17 residues. The V end was cut by 3 bases, the J end by 5 bases, with 22 bases between. DNA for the CDR3: TGTGCCAGCAGTGATAGCCCCTCTAGGGCCACTCGGGAGACCCAGTACTTC. Translation gives CASSDSPSRATRETQYF.

The rearrangement uses TRBV5-6 and TRBJ2-7; tentatively, D is TRBD1 (6 bases). The CDR3 runs to 11 residues. CDR1 and CDR2 from the germline V gene are SGHDT and YYEEEE. Trimming left V 4 bases short and J 7 bases short, with 9 bases between. The CDR3, as DNA: TGTGCCAGCAGCGTCAGGGGAGAGCAGTACTTC. Translated, it gives CASSVRGEQYF.

The V call is TRBV10-3, the J call TRBJ2-7; D is uncertain. This CDR3 region has 14 residues. Germline CDR1 and CDR2: ENHRY and SYGVKD. V lost 0 bases and J 1 base, leaving 7 bases between the germline ends. DNA for the CDR3: TGTGCCATCAGTGAGTCGAGCATTTCCTACGAGCAGTACTTC. Protein sequence: CAISESSISYEQYF.

The V call is TRBV5-1, the J call TRBJ1-6; TRBD1 agrees at 7 bases. J gave up 9 bases and V 2 bases, and 8 bases lay outside the gene matches. The CDR3 covers 15 residues. CDR1 SGHRS and CDR2 YFSETQ come from the germline V gene. CDR3 sequence: CASSLTRQGTSPLHF. Here the CDR3 DNA reads TGCGCCAGCAGCTTAACGAGACAGGGTACTTCACCCCTCCACTTT.

This clone showed up just a few times. This chain connects TRBV30 to TRBJ2-4; D may be TRBD1 (6 bases). CDR3 length: 13 amino acids. V shed 0 bases and J shed 6 bases, with 9 bases lying between them. Germline CDR1 and CDR2: GTSNPN and SVGIG (reference sequence). CDR3 nucleotides: TGTGCCTGGAGTGTACGAGGGGGAAACATTCAGTACTTC. Translating gives CAWSVRGGNIQYF. The full variable domain, rest sourced from reference TRBV30 and TRBJ2-4, is SQTIHQWPATLVQPVGSPLSLECTVEGTSNPNLYWYRQAAGRGLQLLFYSVGIGQISSEVPQNLSASRPQDRQFILSSKKLLLSDSGFYLCAWSVRGGNIQYFGAGTRLSVL.

V and J are TRBV15 and TRBJ1-6, with TRBD1 as a possible D gene (5 bases). CDR3 size: 15 residues. V lost 3 bases to trimming and J lost 8 bases, with 14 bases between them. Germline CDR1 is LNHNV and CDR2 is YYDKDF (reference sequence). The CDR3 nucleotides read TGTGCCACCAGCAGGGAGGGGAGGGATGATTCACCCCTCCACTTT. Protein sequence: CATSREGRDDSPLHF.

This rearrangement joins TRBV5-1 to TRBJ1-1; 9 bases line up with TRBD1. J lost 5 bases, V lost 4 bases, and 12 bases had no gene match. The V gene's germline CDR1 is SGHRS and CDR2 YFSETQ. There are 16 residues in the CDR3. CDR3 loop: CASSTGTGTGRTEAFF. The CDR3 DNA follows: TGCGCCAGCAGCACGGGGACAGGGACTGGGAGAACTGAAGCTTTCTTT.

The rearrangement links TRBV4-1 to TRBJ2-2; TRBD2 agrees at 7 bases. J gave up 6 bases and V 3 bases, and 10 bases lay outside the gene matches. The CDR3 is made up of 16 amino acids. Per the germline V gene, CDR1 is MGHRA and CDR2 is YSYEKL. The CDR3 DNA reads as TGCGCCAGCAGCCACCCGAGGGGAGGGGACGCCGGGGAGCTGTTTTTT. This gives the protein CASSHPRGGDAGELFF.